The 31 T cell receptor beta chains below come from one sample, sequenced in a study of cytomegalovirus exposure and HLA in healthy donors. The study ran its PCR with 60 Vbeta and 13 Jbeta primers. Profiled with immunoSEQ multiplex PCR; TCRdb holds only in-frame clones, not every one. Of around 150,000 clones in the sample, almost 80% are singletons; the top ten hold about 9.7%. Specimen: PBMCs. The receptors stem from a man younger than 35 in good health and CMV-seropositive.

V gene TRBV7-2 combines with J gene TRBJ2-5; 8 bases map to TRBD2. V shed 7 bases and J 5 bases; nucleotides not matched to a gene: 6. The CDR3 is 13 amino acids. Germline lookup yields CDR1 SGHTA and CDR2 FQGNSA. Here the CDR3 DNA reads TGTGCCAGCACGACTAGCGTCGGGGAGACCCAGTACTTC. This codes for CASTTSVGETQYF.

V and J are TRBV7-6 and TRBJ2-7, with TRBD2 matching over 9 bases. This CDR3 spans 16 amino acids. V was pared by 1 base and J by 7 bases, with 11 bases of the junction left unmatched. Germline values: CDR1 SGHVS, CDR2 FNYEAQ. The CDR3 spells CASSLGGGRALGEQYF. The CDR3 bases are TGTGCCAGCAGCTTAGGGGGCGGGAGGGCCCTAGGGGAGCAGTACTTC. Full variable domain (outside the CDR3, taken from reference TRBV7-6 and TRBJ2-7): GAGVSQSPRYKVTKRGQDVALRCDPISGHVSLYWYRQALGQGPEFLTYFNYEAQQDKSGLPNDRFSAERPEGSISTLTIQRTEQRDSAMYRCASSLGGGRALGEQYFGPGTRLTVT.

This chain connects TRBV6-5 to TRBJ1-5; D unclear. Germline CDR1 and CDR2: MNHEY and SVGAGI. The CDR3 has 11 amino acids. Trimming took 6 bases from V and 5 from J, leaving 5 bases between them. CDR3 sequence (DNA): TGTGCCAGCAGAGAGTATCAGCCCCAGCATTTT. Translated, it gives CASREYQPQHF.

The chain carries TRBV6-5 and TRBJ2-7; the D gene is possibly TRBD1 (5 bases). This CDR3 region has 16 residues. Germline V lookup: CDR1 MNHEY, CDR2 SVGAGI. Trimming pared 2 bases from V and 3 bases from J, leaving 17 bases between. The CDR3 loop is CASSYGQPVGDYEQYF. CDR3 sequence (DNA): TGTGCCAGCAGTTACGGTCAGCCGGTAGGGGACTACGAGCAGTACTTC.

This rearrangement joins TRBV28 to TRBJ1-2; 8 bases are shared with TRBD1. The V segment lost 2 bases and the J segment 5 bases; nucleotides outside the gene matches: 4. Germline-derived CDR1 and CDR2 are MDHEN and SYDVKM. This CDR3 contains 14 residues. Here the CDR3 DNA reads TGTGCCAGCAGTTTAAGTTACAGGGGGTATGGCTACACCTTC. Protein: CASSLSYRGYGYTF.

This clone was recorded once. CDR3 DNA: TGTGCCAGCAGCCAAGGGACAGGGTGGTACGAGCAGTACTTC. Its protein is CASSQGTGWYEQYF. The chain has TRBV14 and TRBJ2-7, with 8 bases identical to TRBD1. The CDR3 extends over 14 amino acids. With 1 base clipped from V and 4 bases from J, the junction kept 3 bases outside the gene matches. Germline CDR1 is SGHDN and CDR2 is FVKESK.

Worth noting for this clone: Because the CDR3 is missing its conserved closing phenylalanine or tryptophan, this is likely a read error. This chain uses TRBV19 with TRBJ1-6, with D perhaps matching TRBD1 (6 bases). The V gene lost 4 bases and the J gene lost 5 bases, with 9 bases spanning the gap. The CDR3 extends over 14 amino acids. Germline V gene lookup returns CDR1 LNHDA and CDR2 SQIVND (reference sequence). The CDR3 reads CASSNRDNNSPLHL. The CDR3 bases are TGTGCCAGTAGTAATAGGGACAATAATTCACCCCTCCACCTT.

V is TRBV30 and J is TRBJ2-7; D is unclear. CDR3 length equals 11 residues. CDR1 and CDR2 (germline): GTSNPN, SVGIG (reference sequence). V was pared by 8 bases and J by 1 base, with 9 bases between. The CDR3 DNA is TGTGCCGGCGGCCAGTCCTACGAGCAGTACTTC. Translating gives CAGGQSYEQYF.

V is TRBV19 and J is TRBJ1-5, with D maybe TRBD1 (6 bases). V shed 8 bases and J shed 6 bases, with 11 bases lying between them. Looked up from germline, CDR1 is LNHDA and CDR2 is SQIVND (reference sequence). This CDR3 is 12 amino acids long. DNA of the CDR3: TGTGCCAGTCGTGCGGGGGCTCAGCCCCAGCATTTT. Encoded protein: CASRAGAQPQHF.

The V gene is TRBV7-8, the J gene TRBJ2-7, with a weak D call TRBD1 (5 bases). The CDR3 runs 12 residues. Germline V gene data show CDR1 as SGHVS and CDR2 as FQNEAQ. V shed 5 bases and J shed 7 bases, with 12 bases lying between them. The CDR3: CASSRGQREQYF. CDR3 coding DNA: TGTGCCAGCAGCCGTGGACAACGGGAGCAGTACTTC. The whole variable domain, remainder taken from reference TRBV7-8 and TRBJ2-7, is GAGVSQSPRYKVAKRGQDVALRCDPISGHVSLFWYQQALGQGPEFLTYFQNEAQLDKSGLPSDRFFAERPEGSVSTLKIQRTQQEDSAVYLCASSRGQREQYFGPGTRLTVT.

The rearrangement links TRBV28 to TRBJ2-7, with D possibly matching TRBD2 (6 bases). V was cut by 1 base and J by 2 bases, with 24 bases left in between. Germline assignment: CDR1 MDHEN and CDR2 SYDVKM. This CDR3 comprises 19 residues. CDR3 in amino acids: CASSLSRKTSGTGAYEQYF. CDR3 nucleotides: TGTGCCAGCAGTTTATCCCGTAAAACCTCCGGGACGGGAGCCTACGAGCAGTACTTC.

The V call is TRBV28, the J call TRBJ1-1; D not certain. This CDR3 is 14 amino acids long. The ends were cut back, 8 bases at V and 8 bases at J, with 21 bases in the middle. CDR1 MDHEN and CDR2 SYDVKM come from the germline V gene. CDR3 region: CASFSTLWAGEAFF. In DNA form, the CDR3 reads TGTGCCAGCTTTTCTACACTCTGGGCCGGAGAAGCTTTCTTT.

The chain combines TRBV20-1 with TRBJ2-7, with 7 bases fitting TRBD1. Germline V lookup: CDR1 DFQATT, CDR2 SNEGSKA (reference sequence). V lost 6 bases to trimming and J lost 5 bases; unmatched junction nucleotides: 4. The CDR3 is 11 amino acids. CDR3 residues: CSAKQGNEQYF. The CDR3 region has the DNA TGCAGTGCAAAACAGGGGAACGAGCAGTACTTC.

The chain employs TRBV5-6 and TRBJ1-2; TRBD1 agrees at 10 bases. From germline, CDR1 is SGHDT and CDR2 YYEEEE. The CDR3 sequence is 14 residues long. The trim removed 4 bases at V and 8 bases at J, leaving 8 bases unmatched. In DNA form, the CDR3 reads TGTGCCAGCAGCCTACCGGGGACAGGGGTCGGCTACACCTTC. It yields the protein CASSLPGTGVGYTF. The entire variable domain, with the rest obtained from reference TRBV5-6 and TRBJ1-2, is as follows: DAGVTQSPTHLIKTRGQQVTLRCSPKSGHDTVSWYQQALGQGPQFIFQYYEEEERQRGNFPDRFSGHQFPNYSSELNVNALLLGDSALYLCASSLPGTGVGYTFGSGTRLTVV.

The chain uses TRBV5-1 and TRBJ1-3; perhaps TRBD1 as D (5 bases). The CDR3 covers 15 residues. V was shortened by 0 bases and J by 8 bases, with 15 bases between the two germline ends. Germline lookup yields CDR1 SGHRS and CDR2 YFSETQ. Here the CDR3 reads CASSLVSQGLDTIYF. DNA for the CDR3: TGCGCCAGCAGCTTGGTTTCGCAGGGCTTAGACACCATATATTTT.

V and J are TRBV28 and TRBJ2-2; perhaps TRBD2 as D (6 bases). Trimming removed 3 bases at V and 9 bases at J, with 14 bases between. The V gene's germline CDR1 is MDHEN and CDR2 SYDVKM. CDR3 length: 14 residues. The CDR3 nucleotides read TGTGCCAGCAGTTTTCCCGGGAGTATCAGGGAGCTGTTTTTT. Translation gives CASSFPGSIRELFF.

The chain employs TRBV15 and TRBJ2-7; 7 bases agree with TRBD2. CDR1 is LNHNV, CDR2 YYDKDF, per germline (reference sequence). CDR3 size: 15 residues. J gave up 0 bases and V 5 bases, and 7 bases lay outside the gene matches. The CDR3 coding sequence is TGTGCCACCAGCCGACGGGGGGACGGCTCCTACGAGCAGTACTTC. Protein sequence: CATSRRGDGSYEQYF.

The sample holds a few counts of this clone. V is TRBV19 and J is TRBJ1-5; the match to TRBD1 covers 8 bases. V lost 7 bases to trimming and J lost 5 bases; unmatched junction nucleotides: 7. The CDR3 sequence is 14 residues long. CDR1 LNHDA and CDR2 SQIVND come from the germline V gene (reference sequence). The CDR3 DNA sequence: TGTGCCAGTAAGCTTCAGGGGGCGGATCAGCCCCAGCATTTT. It yields the protein CASKLQGADQPQHF.

The chain uses TRBV4-1 and TRBJ2-3; D remains ambiguous. CDR3 size: 14 residues. V lost 0 bases and J 2 bases, leaving 6 bases between the germline ends. Germline assignment: CDR1 MGHRA and CDR2 YSYEKL. The CDR3 DNA reads as TGCGCCAGCAGCCAAGATAGTACCACAGATACGCAGTATTTT. Its protein product is CASSQDSTTDTQYF.

The rearrangement uses TRBV6-4 and TRBJ2-2; 10 nucleotides agree with TRBD1. This CDR3 region has 15 residues. The V gene's germline CDR1 is MRHNA and CDR2 SNTAGT. Trimming cost V 2 bases and J 5 bases; bases outside gene matches: 2. This CDR3 reads CASSDGQGETGELFF. The CDR3 region has the DNA TGTGCCAGCAGTGACGGACAGGGGGAAACCGGGGAGCTGTTTTTT.

J is TRBJ1-4 and V is TRBV25-1; 10 bases are shared with TRBD1. V shed 4 bases and J 5 bases; nucleotides not matched to a gene: 4. This CDR3 has 15 amino acids. Per germline, CDR1 MGHDK and CDR2 SYGVNS. The CDR3: CASSGQGARNEKLFF. The CDR3, as DNA: TGTGCCAGCAGTGGACAGGGGGCGCGGAATGAAAAACTGTTTTTT. The whole variable domain, remainder taken from reference TRBV25-1 and TRBJ1-4, is EADIYQTPRYLVIGTGKKITLECSQTMGHDKMYWYQQDPGMELHLIHYSYGVNSTEKGDLSSESTVSRIRTEHFPLTLESARPSHTSQYLCASSGQGARNEKLFFGSGTQLSVL.

The chain couples TRBV29-1 to TRBJ1-1, with no clear D. The germline V and J ends were trimmed by 4 bases and 4 bases, with 19 bases remaining between them. Germline CDR1 is SQVTM and CDR2 is ANQGSEA. This CDR3 region has 15 residues. In nucleotides, the CDR3 is TGCAGCGTTGGGTGGGCCTCCGGCGCGGGCACTGAAGCTTTCTTT. Translating gives CSVGWASGAGTEAFF. The full variable domain, with the rest looked up from reference TRBV29-1 and TRBJ1-1, is SAVISQKPSRDICQRGTSLTIQCQVDSQVTMMFWYRQQPGQSLTLIATANQGSEATYESGFVIDKFPISRPNLTFSTLTVSNMSPEDSSIYLCSVGWASGAGTEAFFGQGTRLTVV.

This chain joins TRBV5-6 and TRBJ1-5; 7 bases line up with TRBD1. The junction had 7 bases not matched to a gene; V was cut back by 0 bases and J by 7 bases. Germline CDR1 SGHDT, CDR2 YYEEEE. The CDR3 has 15 amino acids. The CDR3 loop reads CASSLGDRSSQPQHF. CDR3 DNA sequence: TGTGCCAGCAGCTTGGGGGACAGATCATCACAGCCCCAGCATTTT.

The gene calls are TRBV2 and TRBJ1-2; D gene unclear. V was cut by 5 bases and J by 8 bases, with 9 bases left in between. Germline CDR1 and CDR2: SNHLY and FYNNEI. The CDR3 extends over 11 amino acids. CDR3 region: CASSQLRGYTF. As DNA, the CDR3 is TGTGCCAGCAGTCAGTTGCGGGGCTACACCTTC.

The rearrangement uses TRBV18 and TRBJ1-3; TRBD1 matches at 7 bases. Trimming cost V 3 bases and J 2 bases; bases outside gene matches: 4. This CDR3 spans 15 amino acids. Germline-derived CDR1 and CDR2 are KGHSH and LQKENI. The CDR3 nucleotides read TGTGCCAGCTCACCGCCTCAGGGGGCTGGAAACACCATATATTTT. Its protein product is CASSPPQGAGNTIYF. The entire variable domain, with the rest obtained from reference TRBV18 and TRBJ1-3, is as follows: NAGVMQNPRHLVRRRGQEARLRCSPMKGHSHVYWYRQLPEEGLKFMVYLQKENIIDESGMPKERFSAEFPKEGPSILRIQQVVRGDSAAYFCASSPPQGAGNTIYFGEGSWLTVV.

The rearrangement uses TRBV7-2 and TRBJ2-5, with TRBD2 as a possible D gene (5 bases). CDR1 and CDR2 from the germline V gene are SGHTA and FQGNSA. V was clipped by 3 bases and J by 5 bases, with 13 bases between them. This CDR3 spans 14 amino acids. In DNA form, the CDR3 reads TGTGCCAGCAGCTTTCGTACGACGGGGGAGACCCAGTACTTC. As protein: CASSFRTTGETQYF.

The gene calls are TRBV7-6 and TRBJ2-5; D possibly corresponds to TRBD2 (7 bases). The CDR3 totals 15 residues. Per germline, CDR1 SGHVS and CDR2 FNYEAQ. Trimming shortened V by 5 bases and J by 0 bases, and 13 bases separated the two germline ends. CDR3 sequence: CASSEGGGNQETQYF. The CDR3 DNA sequence: TGTGCCAGCAGCGAGGGAGGGGGGAACCAAGAGACCCAGTACTTC.

The V gene is TRBV5-1, the J gene TRBJ1-6; 8 bases match TRBD1. Germline V gene sequence: CDR1 SGHRS, CDR2 YFSETQ. V was clipped by 4 bases and J by 7 bases; unmatched bases: 7. CDR3 length: 15 residues. CDR3 amino acids: CASSGIQGGNSPLHF. The CDR3 DNA follows: TGCGCCAGCAGCGGCATACAGGGGGGGAATTCACCCCTCCACTTT.

The chain combines TRBV27 with TRBJ1-4; D is unclear. V lost 8 bases and J 3 bases, leaving 13 bases between the germline ends. Germline CDR1 MNHEY, CDR2 SMNVEV (reference sequence). This CDR3 has 14 amino acids. CDR3: CASGYYRANEKLFF. The CDR3 region has the DNA TGTGCCAGCGGGTATTACCGGGCTAATGAAAAACTGTTTTTT.

The J gene is TRBJ1-1, the V gene TRBV30; D is ambiguous. This CDR3 has 13 residues. V was pared by 2 bases and J by 4 bases, with 11 bases between. Germline CDR1 is GTSNPN and CDR2 is SVGIG (reference sequence). The CDR3 nucleotides read TGTGCCTGGAGTTATCAGCGAAGCACTGAAGCTTTCTTT. Translation gives CAWSYQRSTEAFF. Complete variable domain (other parts from reference TRBV30 and TRBJ1-1): SQTIHQWPATLVQPVGSPLSLECTVEGTSNPNLYWYRQAAGRGLQLLFYSVGIGQISSEVPQNLSASRPQDRQFILSSKKLLLSDSGFYLCAWSYQRSTEAFFGQGTRLTVV.

The V and J genes are TRBV15 and TRBJ1-2; 7 nucleotides match TRBD1. Germline loops: CDR1 LNHNV, CDR2 YYDKDF (reference sequence). Unmatched junction bases numbered 4, after V lost 1 base and J lost 8 bases. The CDR3 length is 13 residues. CDR3 nucleotide sequence: TGTGCCACCAGCAGAGCCTTACAGGGGGGCTACACCTTC. Translation gives CATSRALQGGYTF.